Listed below are T cell receptor beta chains from one sample, sequenced in a study of regulatory T cells in long-lasting Graves disease. TCRdb recomputed calls from the multiplex PCR reads with MiXCR, one row per CDR3 protein. Of some 330,000 distinct CDR3 sequences in the sample, 20% to 25% were seen once. The starting material was peripheral blood mononuclear cells (PBMCs), obtained when the disease was refractory, from a patient treated with antithyroid drugs. Source of these receptors: a woman aged 40-49 years with Graves disease. CDR3s include the opening cysteine and the closing phenylalanine or tryptophan. D genes are given only for firm matches. Expanded clones are given a class, and other clones once, few, many or no size at all.

16	few	NA	TRBJ2-5	TRBV20-1	CSVGWGVGKSQETQYF	TGCAGTGTCGGGTGGGGGGTCGGAAAGTCTCAAGAGACCCAGTACTTC
16	NA	TRBD2	TRBJ2-7	TRBV18	CASSLGTRGSSYEQYF	TGTGCCAGCTCACTGGGGACGCGGGGGAGCTCCTACGAGCAGTACTTC
15	NA	TRBD2	TRBJ2-3	TRBV27	CASSLADTVTDTQYF	TGTGCCAGCAGTCTAGCGGATACGGTCACAGATACGCAGTATTTT
15	many	NA	TRBJ2-7	TRBV2	CASSEAGYGASEQYF	TGTGCCAGCAGTGAAGCGGGGTACGGAGCAAGCGAGCAGTACTTC
17	NA	NA	TRBJ2-6	TRBV14	CASSQDIGATGANVLTF	TGTGCCAGCAGCCAAGATATTGGGGCGACAGGGGCCAACGTCCTGACTTTC
13	NA	TRBD1	TRBJ1-5	TRBV27	CASSQTGGQPQHF	TGTGCCAGCAGTCAGACAGGGGGTCAGCCCCAGCATTTT
15	NA	NA	TRBJ2-3	TRBV11-2	CASSRNPGVTDTQYF	TGTGCCAGCAGCCGTAATCCAGGGGTCACAGATACGCAGTATTTT
15	NA	NA	TRBJ2-5	TRBV18	CASSPVTAGRETQYF	TGTGCCAGCTCACCAGTTACGGCAGGGCGGGAGACCCAGTACTTC
14	few	NA	TRBJ1-2	TRBV25-1	CASIDPKGRYGYTF	TGTGCCAGCATAGATCCAAAGGGTCGGTATGGCTACACCTTC
11	few	NA	TRBJ1-2	TRBV29-1	CSVGGEVGYTF	TGCAGCGTTGGAGGGGAGGTCGGCTACACCTTC
15	NA	NA	TRBJ2-3	TRBV28	CASSFERYSTDTQYF	TGTGCCAGCAGTTTTGAACGATATAGCACAGATACGCAGTATTTT
13	few	NA	TRBJ2-3	TRBV2	CASSRTSADTQYF	TGTGCCAGCAGTCGAACTAGTGCAGATACGCAGTATTTT
14	many	TRBD2	TRBJ2-5	TRBV28	CASQPASGARPQYF	TGTGCCAGCCAGCCGGCTAGCGGGGCCCGGCCCCAGTACTTC
10	NA	NA	TRBJ2-7	TRBV20-1	CSAQDYEQYF	TGCAGTGCTCAGGACTACGAGCAGTACTTC
14	many	NA	TRBJ2-7	TRBV28	CASSLEGRAYEQYF	TGTGCCAGCAGCTTAGAGGGAAGGGCCTACGAGCAGTACTTC
14	few	TRBD1	TRBJ2-2	TRBV6-4	CASRFGTGAGELFF	TGTGCCAGCAGATTCGGGACAGGGGCCGGGGAGCTGTTTTTT
17	NA	TRBD2	TRBJ2-1	TRBV5-4	CASSFSSGTTLYNEQFF	TGTGCCAGCAGCTTTTCGAGCGGGACTACCTTATACAATGAGCAGTTCTTC
15	many	NA	TRBJ2-6	TRBV2	CASSPLGAGANVLTF	TGTGCCAGCAGCCCATTGGGGGCTGGGGCCAACGTCCTGACTTTC
14	many	NA	TRBJ2-7	TRBV12-3/TRBV12-4	CASSHSDGPYEQYF	TGTGCCAGCAGCCATTCAGACGGACCCTACGAGCAGTACTTC
13	many	NA	TRBJ1-4	TRBV3-1	CASSQGAAQELFF	TGTGCCAGCAGCCAAGGGGCAGCCCAAGAACTGTTTTTT
14	NA	NA	TRBJ2-3	TRBV12-3/TRBV12-4	CASSFQRTTDTQYF	TGTGCCAGCAGTTTTCAGCGGACCACAGATACGCAGTATTTT
15	many	TRBD2	TRBJ2-7	TRBV20-1	CSARPGASGNYEQYF	TGCAGTGCTAGACCCGGTGCTAGCGGTAACTACGAGCAGTACTTC
14	many	NA	TRBJ2-7	TRBV27	CASSPGAYSYEQYF	TGTGCCAGCAGCCCAGGGGCCTACTCCTACGAGCAGTACTTC
20	NA	TRBD2	TRBJ2-2	TRBV28	CASSLSSGRYPAMYTGELFF	TGTGCCAGCAGTTTGAGTAGCGGGAGGTACCCCGCGATGTACACCGGGGAGCTGTTTTTT
17	few	TRBD2	TRBJ2-7	TRBV12-3/TRBV12-4	CASSLTLAGYSSYEQYF	TGTGCCAGCAGCCTGACCCTAGCGGGATATTCCTCGTACGAGCAGTACTTC
15	NA	NA	TRBJ2-2	TRBV27	CATKSRSANTGELFF	TGTGCCACAAAGAGCCGGAGCGCGAACACCGGGGAGCTGTTTTTT
15	few	NA	TRBJ2-1	TRBV13	CASSANLGIHNEQFF	TGTGCCAGCAGTGCAAATCTCGGGATCCACAATGAGCAGTTCTTC
13	NA	NA	TRBJ2-7	TRBV20-1	CSAERHGSDEQYF	TGCAGCGCCGAACGGCACGGATCGGACGAGCAGTACTTC
13	many	TRBD2	TRBJ2-7	TRBV13	CASSRREAHEQYF	TGTGCCAGCAGTAGGCGGGAGGCTCACGAGCAGTACTTC
14	NA	NA	TRBJ2-1	TRBV2	CASRTEATDNEQFF	TGTGCCAGCAGGACGGAAGCGACCGACAATGAGCAGTTCTTC
19	NA	TRBD2	TRBJ2-5	TRBV7-9	CASSSRHSGPGWYQETQYF	TGTGCCAGCAGCTCCCGCCATAGCGGGCCCGGGTGGTACCAAGAGACCCAGTACTTC
15	few	NA	TRBJ2-2	TRBV6-5	CASSYWPLGTGELFF	TGTGCCAGCAGTTATTGGCCCTTGGGCACCGGGGAGCTGTTTTTT
13	NA	NA	TRBJ2-7	TRBV29-1	CSVEGRLPYEQYF	TGCAGCGTTGAGGGAAGATTACCCTACGAGCAGTACTTC
15	few	TRBD1	TRBJ1-4	TRBV6-2/TRBV6-3	CASSYEGQWGEKLFF	TGTGCCAGCAGTTACGAGGGACAGTGGGGTGAAAAACTGTTTTTT
14	many	NA	TRBJ2-7	TRBV11-2	CASSFISSPYEQYF	TGTGCCAGCAGCTTTATTTCCAGCCCCTACGAGCAGTACTTC
15	many	NA	TRBJ1-5	TRBV28	CASSRTGYSNQPQHF	TGTGCCAGCAGTCGTACAGGGTATAGCAATCAGCCCCAGCATTTT
13	NA	TRBD2	TRBJ2-7	TRBV20-1	CSANSGSTYEQYF	TGCAGTGCAAATAGCGGGTCCACCTACGAGCAGTACTTC
13	few	NA	TRBJ1-5	TRBV6-1	CASSEGVNQPQHF	TGTGCCAGCAGTGAAGGGGTCAATCAGCCCCAGCATTTT
14	NA	NA	TRBJ1-6	TRBV27	CASKIVGVNSPLHF	TGTGCCAGCAAGATTGTCGGGGTCAATTCACCCCTCCACTTT
15	many	TRBD1	TRBJ1-5	TRBV27	CASSEGQLGNQPQHF	TGTGCCAGCAGTGAGGGACAGTTGGGCAATCAGCCCCAGCATTTT
15	many	NA	TRBJ2-5	TRBV5-6	CASSPTGWEEETQYF	TGTGCCAGCAGCCCCACCGGGTGGGAGGAAGAGACCCAGTACTTC
14	many	NA	TRBJ1-1	TRBV2	CASSEAPGGTEAFF	TGTGCCAGCAGTGAAGCTCCAGGAGGCACTGAAGCTTTCTTT
13	NA	NA	TRBJ2-3	TRBV2	CASKSRATDTQYF	TGTGCCAGCAAGAGTAGAGCCACAGATACGCAGTATTTT
13	many	NA	TRBJ2-5	TRBV10-1	CASSDLDQETQYF	TGCGCCAGCAGTGATCTAGATCAAGAGACCCAGTACTTC